The clone carrying this T cell receptor beta chain has only a few counts. TCRdb's table, derived via immunoSEQ multiplex PCR, lists solely in-frame clones and lacks some. The sample holds about 95,000 clones, roughly 80% seen once. The entry originates in a study of blood T cell repertoires in COVID-19. V lost 6 bases, J lost 7 bases, and 6 bases stayed unmatched. In germline, CDR1 is MNHNS, CDR2 SASEGT. The CDR3 runs 15 residues. Sequenced sample: peripheral blood. This receptor was taken from an elderly man with active or convalescent COVID-19. The chain has TRBV6-1 and TRBJ1-6, with 10 bases matching TRBD1. CDR3 residues: CASREPGQGNSPLHF. The DNA for the CDR3 is TGTGCCAGCAGGGAGCCGGGACAGGGGAATTCACCCCTCCACTTT.